The rows below give T cell receptor beta chains drawn from one sample of a study of OX40 agonist ivuxolimab in advanced cancers. Generated by immunoSEQ multiplex PCR, the TCRdb table keeps only in-frame clones and is missing some. The table shows 85,000 to 100,000 clones, with roughly 86% occurring only once. The sequencing used CD4+ or CD8+ T cells sorted from blood, collected in a trial of the OX40 agonist ivuxolimab. These receptors all stem from an adult with an advanced solid tumor such as melanoma, head and neck, liver or kidney cancer. Each CDR3 is given with its conserved first and last residue. D genes are given only for firm matches. Size is omitted from some rows. Given values are once, few, many or a class for expanded clones.

size: -; V: TRBV25-1; D: TRBD1; J: TRBJ1-1; CDR3: CASRTGPEAFF; DNA: TGTGCCAGCCGGACAGGGCCTGAAGCTTTCTTT
size: -; V: TRBV5-1; D: -; J: TRBJ2-7; CDR3: CASSLGAQRSYEQYF; DNA: TGCGCCAGCAGCCTAGGGGCACAGAGGTCCTACGAGCAGTACTTC
size: -; V: TRBV5-1; D: TRBD1; J: TRBJ1-4; CDR3: CASSLDRINEKLFF; DNA: TGCGCCAGCAGCCTGGACAGGATAAATGAAAAACTGTTTTTT
size: -; V: TRBV5-1; D: -; J: TRBJ2-3; CDR3: CASRNAGSRVTDTQYF; DNA: TGCGCCAGCAGGAATGCGGGGTCAAGGGTCACAGATACGCAGTATTTT
size: -; V: TRBV6-5; D: -; J: TRBJ2-7; CDR3: CASSYRGGTYEQYF; DNA: TGTGCCAGCAGTTACAGGGGCGGGACCTACGAGCAGTACTTC
size: -; V: TRBV18; D: TRBD1; J: TRBJ2-7; CDR3: CASLKGDRGNEQYF; DNA: TGTGCCAGCTTGAAGGGAGACAGGGGTAACGAGCAGTACTTC
size: -; V: TRBV7-4; D: TRBD2; J: TRBJ2-3; CDR3: CASSFGLGTTDTQYF; DNA: TGTGCCAGCAGCTTCGGACTAGGAACGACAGATACGCAGTATTTT
size: -; V: TRBV27; D: TRBD2; J: TRBJ2-2; CDR3: CASSLTSGNVGELFF; DNA: TGTGCCAGCAGTTTAACTAGCGGGAATGTCGGGGAGCTGTTTTTT
size: -; V: TRBV5-4; D: -; J: TRBJ2-1; CDR3: CASSLGSGARDEQFF; DNA: TGTGCCAGCAGCTTGGGCTCGGGGGCGCGCGATGAGCAGTTCTTC
size: few; V: TRBV5-5; D: TRBD2; J: TRBJ2-5; CDR3: CASSLLADQETQYF; DNA: TGTGCCAGCAGCTTGCTAGCGGATCAAGAGACCCAGTACTTC
size: -; V: TRBV5-6; D: TRBD2; J: TRBJ2-1; CDR3: CASSLARGGSYNGQFF; DNA: TGTGCCAGCAGCTTGGCTCGCGGGGGATCCTACAATGGGCAGTTCTTC
size: -; V: TRBV7-3; D: TRBD1; J: TRBJ1-2; CDR3: CASSLDSGGVNYGYTF; DNA: TGTGCCAGCAGCTTAGACTCAGGGGGGGTTAACTATGGCTACACCTTC
size: -; V: TRBV9; D: -; J: TRBJ2-2; CDR3: CASSLRPANTGELFF; DNA: TGTGCCAGCAGCTTAAGACCGGCGAACACCGGGGAGCTGTTTTTT
size: -; V: TRBV12-5; D: -; J: TRBJ1-2; CDR3: CASGSPAGRPEMGYTF; DNA: TGTGCTAGTGGTTCGCCTGCGGGACGCCCGGAGATGGGCTACACCTTC
size: -; V: TRBV6-6; D: TRBD1; J: TRBJ1-1; CDR3: CASSRTGLNTEAFF; DNA: TGTGCCAGCAGCCGGACAGGACTGAACACTGAAGCTTTCTTT
size: -; V: TRBV11-3; D: TRBD1; J: TRBJ2-1; CDR3: CASSPGGTGDNEQFF; DNA: TGTGCCAGCAGCCCAGGTGGGACAGGGGACAATGAGCAGTTCTTC
size: -; V: TRBV10-3; D: -; J: TRBJ1-5; CDR3: CAISDIGTENQPQHF; DNA: TGTGCCATCAGTGATATCGGGACGGAGAATCAGCCCCAGCATTTT
size: -; V: TRBV5-4; D: -; J: TRBJ2-3; CDR3: CASRREVGTDTQYF; DNA: TGTGCCAGCAGGAGGGAGGTGGGCACAGATACGCAGTATTTT
size: -; V: TRBV28; D: -; J: TRBJ1-1; CDR3: CASSWGPGTEAFF; DNA: TGTGCCAGCAGCTGGGGGCCCGGCACTGAAGCTTTCTTT
size: -; V: TRBV29-1; D: TRBD1; J: TRBJ1-3; CDR3: CSVQDRGSGNTIYF; DNA: TGCAGCGTCCAGGACAGGGGGTCTGGAAACACCATATATTTT
size: -; V: TRBV6-1; D: TRBD2; J: TRBJ2-3; CDR3: CASSSGGDTQYF; DNA: TGTGCCAGCAGTTCGGGGGGGGATACGCAGTATTTT
size: -; V: TRBV5-1; D: TRBD2; J: TRBJ2-1; CDR3: CASSSGLGSSYNEQFF; DNA: TGCGCCAGCAGCAGCGGACTAGGCAGCTCCTACAATGAGCAGTTCTTC
size: -; V: TRBV28; D: -; J: TRBJ1-3; CDR3: CASSLGRSPGNTIYF; DNA: TGTGCCAGCAGTTTAGGCCGGTCCCCTGGAAACACCATATATTTT
size: -; V: TRBV5-1; D: TRBD2; J: TRBJ2-1; CDR3: CASSPTSAEASYNEQFF; DNA: TGCGCCAGCAGCCCGACTAGCGCAGAAGCTTCCTACAATGAGCAGTTCTTC
size: -; V: TRBV2; D: TRBD1; J: TRBJ2-7; CDR3: CASSEGPAGTAYEQYF; DNA: TGTGCCAGCAGTGAAGGTCCGGCCGGGACAGCCTACGAGCAGTACTTC
size: -; V: TRBV6-1; D: -; J: TRBJ2-3; CDR3: CASSPGSSTDTQYF; DNA: TGTGCCAGCAGCCCGGGATCTAGCACAGATACGCAGTATTTT
size: once; V: TRBV29-1; D: TRBD2; J: TRBJ2-7; CDR3: CSAAGRAFAEQYF; DNA: TGCAGCGCTGCAGGGAGGGCCTTCGCCGAGCAGTACTTC
size: once; V: TRBV19; D: TRBD1; J: TRBJ2-1; CDR3: CASRGPGQGSNEQFF; DNA: TGTGCCAGTAGGGGACCGGGACAGGGTTCCAATGAGCAGTTCTTC
size: -; V: TRBV4-2; D: TRBD1; J: TRBJ2-5; CDR3: CASSQDYAGTGGETQYF; DNA: TGTGCCAGCAGCCAAGACTATGCCGGGACAGGGGGGGAGACCCAGTACTTC
size: -; V: TRBV19; D: -; J: TRBJ2-3; CDR3: CASSIGVSGTDTQYF; DNA: TGTGCCAGTAGTATAGGGGTGAGCGGGACAGATACGCAGTATTTT
size: -; V: TRBV27; D: -; J: TRBJ2-1; CDR3: CASSRERGWGPVYNEQFF; DNA: TGTGCCAGCTCTCGAGAAAGGGGATGGGGCCCCGTATACAATGAGCAGTTCTTC
size: few; V: TRBV2; D: -; J: TRBJ1-3; CDR3: CASSDPGTRSGNTIYF; DNA: TGTGCCAGCAGTGACCCAGGGACCCGCTCTGGAAACACCATATATTTT
size: -; V: TRBV29-1; D: TRBD2; J: TRBJ2-1; CDR3: CSVDRTSPSYNEQFF; DNA: TGCAGCGTTGACAGGACTAGTCCATCCTACAATGAGCAGTTCTTC
size: -; V: TRBV18; D: -; J: TRBJ1-1; CDR3: CASSPEGGMNTEAFF; DNA: TGTGCCAGCTCACCGGAGGGCGGAATGAACACTGAAGCTTTCTTT
size: -; V: TRBV9; D: -; J: TRBJ2-3; CDR3: CASSVVGSSTDTQYF; DNA: TGTGCCAGCAGCGTAGTTGGCAGTAGCACAGATACGCAGTATTTT
size: -; V: TRBV19; D: TRBD2; J: TRBJ2-1; CDR3: CASRLAGAHEQFF; DNA: TGTGCCAGTAGATTGGCGGGAGCACATGAGCAGTTCTTC
size: -; V: TRBV6-6; D: -; J: TRBJ2-3; CDR3: CASSYPPTWADTQYF; DNA: TGTGCCAGCAGTTACCCGCCAACGTGGGCGGATACGCAGTATTTT
size: once; V: TRBV28; D: -; J: TRBJ1-4; CDR3: CASKQDLRGEKLFF; DNA: TGTGCCAGCAAACAGGACCTCCGTGGTGAAAAACTGTTTTTT
size: -; V: TRBV30; D: -; J: TRBJ1-3; CDR3: CAWSPSGTQGNTIYF; DNA: TGTGCCTGGAGTCCATCCGGGACACAGGGAAACACCATATATTTT
size: -; V: TRBV30; D: -; J: TRBJ1-4; CDR3: CAWGSGYNEKLFF; DNA: TGTGCCTGGGGGTCGGGGTACAACGAAAAACTGTTTTTT
size: -; V: TRBV11-3; D: -; J: TRBJ2-1; CDR3: CASSLEGAVYNEQFF; DNA: TGTGCCAGCAGCTTAGAGGGGGCAGTCTACAATGAGCAGTTCTTC
size: -; V: TRBV6-4; D: -; J: TRBJ2-2; CDR3: CASSVRGTGELFF; DNA: TGTGCCAGCAGTGTACGGGGCACCGGGGAGCTGTTTTTT
size: -; V: TRBV30; D: TRBD1; J: TRBJ1-2; CDR3: CAWSGQGYRYTF; DNA: TGTGCCTGGAGTGGACAGGGGTACCGCTACACCTTC
size: -; V: TRBV19; D: TRBD2; J: TRBJ2-1; CDR3: CASSISTSGSYNEQFF; DNA: TGTGCCAGTAGTATTTCGACTAGCGGCTCCTACAATGAGCAGTTCTTC
size: few; V: TRBV10-3; D: TRBD2; J: TRBJ2-3; CDR3: CAISEGREGDTQYF; DNA: TGTGCCATCAGTGAGGGGCGGGAGGGAGATACGCAGTATTTT
size: -; V: TRBV5-6; D: TRBD2; J: TRBJ2-7; CDR3: CASSLESSGWSSYEQYF; DNA: TGTGCCAGCAGCTTGGAGAGTAGCGGGTGGAGCTCCTACGAGCAGTACTTC
size: -; V: TRBV19; D: -; J: TRBJ1-1; CDR3: CASSPGEDTEAFF; DNA: TGTGCCAGTAGTCCCGGGGAGGACACTGAAGCTTTCTTT
size: -; V: TRBV9; D: -; J: TRBJ1-2; CDR3: CASSAYRHDGYTF; DNA: TGTGCCAGCAGCGCCTACAGGCACGATGGCTACACCTTC
size: -; V: TRBV5-1; D: -; J: TRBJ2-6; CDR3: CASSSAGSGANVLTF; DNA: TGCGCCAGCAGCTCGGCGGGATCTGGGGCCAACGTCCTGACTTTC
size: -; V: TRBV10-2; D: -; J: TRBJ1-1; CDR3: CASSDLVAEAFF; DNA: TGCGCCAGCAGTGATTTGGTCGCTGAAGCTTTCTTT
size: -; V: TRBV7-9; D: TRBD1; J: TRBJ1-1; CDR3: CASSRYRGLFNTEAFF; DNA: TGTGCCAGCAGCCGCTACAGGGGCCTATTTAACACTGAAGCTTTCTTT
size: few; V: TRBV5-4; D: -; J: TRBJ2-2; CDR3: CASSTGPTGELFF; DNA: TGTGCCAGCAGCACGGGCCCTACCGGGGAGCTGTTTTTT
size: -; V: TRBV7-2; D: TRBD2; J: TRBJ2-5; CDR3: CASSPRAERGETQYF; DNA: TGTGCCAGCAGCCCAAGAGCGGAGCGGGGAGAGACCCAGTACTTC
size: -; V: TRBV5-1; D: TRBD2; J: TRBJ2-5; CDR3: CASSVASGIGETQYF; DNA: TGCGCCAGCAGCGTGGCTAGCGGGATTGGCGAGACCCAGTACTTC
size: -; V: TRBV6-1; D: -; J: TRBJ2-1; CDR3: CASSGTYNEQFF; DNA: TGTGCCAGCAGTGGAACTTACAATGAGCAGTTCTTC